The rows below give T cell receptor beta chains drawn from one sample of a study of blood T cell repertoires in COVID-19. Assay used: immunoSEQ multiplex PCR; TCRdb lists only in-frame clones, some missing. The sample carries 140,000 to 150,000 clones, 75% to 90% recorded once. The specimen sequenced was PBMCs or T cells enriched from blood (not recorded which). These receptors came from a woman in her thirties or forties who had been exposed to COVID-19. CDR3s include the opening cysteine and the closing phenylalanine or tryptophan. Each record gives: CDR3 length, D gene, J gene, clone size, V gene, CDR3 DNA, CDR3 protein. The D gene is left open where the match is weak. Rows give clone size only sometimes, using once, few, many, or a class for an expanded clone.

18,TRBD2,TRBJ2-3,NA,TRBV19,TGTGCCAGTAGGGGCGGAGTAGGCGGGAGGGCCGGGGCAGATACGCAGTATTTT,CASRGGVGGRAGADTQYF
15,TRBD1,TRBJ2-6,once,TRBV5-1,TGCGCCAGCAGCACGACAGGGGCTGGGGCCAACGTCCTGACTTTC,CASSTTGAGANVLTF
13,TRBD1,TRBJ2-7,NA,TRBV2,TGTGCCAGCAGGGACAGGTCAAGCTACGAGCAGTACTTC,CASRDRSSYEQYF
15,NA,TRBJ2-5,few,TRBV19,TGTGCCAGTAGTTCTGGGGGCGGAGAGCGAGAGACCCAGTACTTC,CASSSGGGERETQYF
13,TRBD1,TRBJ1-2,NA,TRBV6-5,TGTGCCAGCAGTACGGACAGGGGCTATGGCTACACCTTC,CASSTDRGYGYTF
15,TRBD2,TRBJ2-1,once,TRBV27,TGTGCCAGCAGGACTAGCGGGATCTCCTACAATGAGCAGTTCTTC,CASRTSGISYNEQFF
18,NA,TRBJ1-2,once,TRBV27,TGTGCCAGCAGTTTAAGGCAGGCCAGTCCGACTACCTACTATGGCTACACCTTC,CASSLRQASPTTYYGYTF
14,NA,TRBJ2-7,NA,TRBV3-1/TRBV3-2,TGTGCCAGCAGCCCAAACAGAATCAGCTACGAGCAGTACTTC,CASSPNRISYEQYF
13,TRBD2,TRBJ2-7,NA,TRBV5-4,TGTGCCAGCACGCGACTAGCGGGAAATGAGCAGTACTTC,CASTRLAGNEQYF
13,NA,TRBJ1-1,NA,TRBV15,TGTGCCACCAGCCCACGGACAGACACTGAAGCTTTCTTT,CATSPRTDTEAFF
15,NA,TRBJ2-7,NA,TRBV7-9,TGTGCCAGCAGCCCCAGTGGCAGGGGGGCCTACGAGCAGTACTTC,CASSPSGRGAYEQYF
14,TRBD1,TRBJ1-2,NA,TRBV6-5,TGTGCCAGCAGGGAGGGACAGGGCGAATATGGCTACACCTTC,CASREGQGEYGYTF
16,NA,TRBJ2-5,NA,TRBV7-9,TGTGCCAGCAGCGCCGCATTTCAGGGATTCCAAGAGACCCAGTACTTC,CASSAAFQGFQETQYF
15,NA,TRBJ1-1,NA,TRBV5-6,TGTGCCAGCAGCCTGGTGTGGCAGACTTACACTGAAGCTTTCTTT,CASSLVWQTYTEAFF
16,NA,TRBJ2-7,NA,TRBV27,TGTGCCAGCAGTTTATCCCGCGGGGTGAGCTCCTACGAGCAGTACTTC,CASSLSRGVSSYEQYF
14,NA,TRBJ1-1,NA,TRBV5-1,TGCGCCAGCAGCTTGCGGCAGGAGAACACTGAAGCTTTCTTT,CASSLRQENTEAFF
17,TRBD1,TRBJ1-2,NA,TRBV19,TGTGCCAGTAGCGCAAACACTGGACAGGAGCCTTATTATGGCTACACCTTC,CASSANTGQEPYYGYTF
11,NA,TRBJ2-4,NA,TRBV20-1,TGCAGTGCCCAGGCCAAAAACATTCAGTACTTC,CSAQAKNIQYF
16,NA,TRBJ1-4,NA,TRBV6-2/TRBV6-3,TGTGCCAGCAGTTACACTTACAGGGTGAAGAATGAAAAACTGTTTTTT,CASSYTYRVKNEKLFF
14,NA,TRBJ1-2,NA,TRBV28,TGTGCCAGCAGTCCCTGGGCCAGCCTCTATGGCTACACCTTC,CASSPWASLYGYTF
13,NA,TRBJ1-2,NA,TRBV6-6,TGTGCCAGCACCGCCGAAGGGGACTATGGCTACACCTTC,CASTAEGDYGYTF
15,NA,TRBJ1-5,NA,TRBV2,TGTGCCAGCAGTGAAACGAGGGCTAGCAATCAGCCCCAGCATTTT,CASSETRASNQPQHF
16,NA,TRBJ1-2,NA,TRBV19,TGTGCCAGTAGTATAGGAAGAGCCACAGGGTTCTATGGCTACACCTTC,CASSIGRATGFYGYTF
11,NA,TRBJ2-7,few,TRBV11-2,TGTGCCAGCAGCAGAGCGTACGAGCAGTACTTC,CASSRAYEQYF
13,NA,TRBJ2-3,NA,TRBV28,TGTGCCAGCACGTCCGGAGTCACAGATACGCAGTATTTT,CASTSGVTDTQYF